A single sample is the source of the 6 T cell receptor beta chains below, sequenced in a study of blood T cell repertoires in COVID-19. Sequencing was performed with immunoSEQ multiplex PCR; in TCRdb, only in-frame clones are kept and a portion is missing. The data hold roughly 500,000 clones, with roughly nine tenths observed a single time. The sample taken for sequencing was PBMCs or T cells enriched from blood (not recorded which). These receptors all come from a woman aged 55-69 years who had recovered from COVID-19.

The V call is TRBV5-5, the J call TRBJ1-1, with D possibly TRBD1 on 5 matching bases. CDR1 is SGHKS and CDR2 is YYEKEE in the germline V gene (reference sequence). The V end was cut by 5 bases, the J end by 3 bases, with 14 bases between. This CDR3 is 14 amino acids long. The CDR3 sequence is CASRSRGGDTEAFF. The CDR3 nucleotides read TGTGCCAGCAGGAGTAGGGGAGGGGACACTGAAGCTTTCTTT.

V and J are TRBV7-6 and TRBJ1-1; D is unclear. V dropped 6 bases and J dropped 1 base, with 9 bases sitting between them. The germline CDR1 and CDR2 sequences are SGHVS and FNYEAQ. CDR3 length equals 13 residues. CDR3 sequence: CASRPHSNTEAFF. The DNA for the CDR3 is TGTGCCAGCAGGCCCCACTCGAACACTGAAGCTTTCTTT.

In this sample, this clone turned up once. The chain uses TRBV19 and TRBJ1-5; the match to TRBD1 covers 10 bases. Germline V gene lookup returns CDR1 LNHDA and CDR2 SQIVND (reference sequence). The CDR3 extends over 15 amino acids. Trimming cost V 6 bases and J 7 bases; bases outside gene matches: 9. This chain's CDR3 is CASRETGGLGQPQHF. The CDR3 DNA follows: TGTGCCAGTAGAGAGACAGGGGGCCTAGGGCAGCCCCAGCATTTT. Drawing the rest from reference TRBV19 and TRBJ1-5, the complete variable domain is DGGITQSPKYLFRKEGQNVTLSCEQNLNHDAMYWYRQDPGQGLRLIYYSQIVNDFQKGDIAEGYSVSREKKESFPLTVTSAQKNPTAFYLCASRETGGLGQPQHFGDGTRLSIL.

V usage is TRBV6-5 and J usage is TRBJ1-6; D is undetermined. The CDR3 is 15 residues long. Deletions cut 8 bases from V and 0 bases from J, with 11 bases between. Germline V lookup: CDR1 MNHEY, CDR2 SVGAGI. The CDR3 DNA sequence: TGTGCCAGCGACGCGGGGAGCTCCTATAATTCACCCCTCCACTTT. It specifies CASDAGSSYNSPLHF.

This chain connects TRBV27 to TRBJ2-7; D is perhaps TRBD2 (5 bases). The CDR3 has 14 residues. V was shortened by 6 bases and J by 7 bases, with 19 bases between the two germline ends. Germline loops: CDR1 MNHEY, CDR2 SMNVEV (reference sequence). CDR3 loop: CASRRTGVTWEQYF. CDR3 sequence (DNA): TGTGCCAGCAGGAGGACCGGGGTGACCTGGGAGCAGTACTTC.

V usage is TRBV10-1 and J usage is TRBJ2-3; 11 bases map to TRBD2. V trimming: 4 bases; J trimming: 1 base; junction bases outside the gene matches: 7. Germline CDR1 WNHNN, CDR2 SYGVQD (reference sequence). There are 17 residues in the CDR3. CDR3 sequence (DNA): TGCGCCAGCAGTGTCTCGGGACTAGCGGCAGGCACAGATACGCAGTATTTT. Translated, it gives CASSVSGLAAGTDTQYF.